This T cell receptor beta chain was recorded in a study of blood T cell repertoires in COVID-19. Study context: PBMCs, B-cell-depleted T cells, or T cells were the source of the cDNA or gDNA that made up the material.

Two consecutive negative NP/OP PCR tests, clearance, or resolved symptoms defined Cohort 3 recovery. Original processing notes: Reference gene primer amplification gave nucleated cell count estimates. Produced via immunoSEQ multiplex PCR; TCRdb's table is partial and in-frame only. V and J calls and clone size are given by that table; D and trimming were obtained from the DNA. The sample has 250,000 to 300,000 clones, approximately 91% seen once. V lost 3 bases and J lost 6, with 11 bases in between. The CDR3 runs to 13 residues. Sample: PBMCs or T cells enriched from blood (not recorded which). The chain uses TRBV12-3 or TRBV12-4 and TRBJ1-1; a possible D gene is TRBD1 (5 bases). The origin of this receptor is a woman aged 25 to 45 who had recovered from COVID-19. CDR3 sequence reads: CASSLLAGPEAFF. The CDR3 DNA follows: TGTGCCAGCAGTTTGTTGGCAGGGCCTGAAGCTTTCTTT.